Listed below are T cell receptor beta chains from one sample, sequenced in a study of brain metastases from non-small cell lung cancer. Profiled with immunoSEQ multiplex PCR; TCRdb holds only in-frame clones, not every one. The sample records some 540 clones, almost 85% being singletons. The material sequenced was tissue from a brain metastasis. Every receptor here comes from a donor at least 40 years old with non-small cell lung cancer. CDR3s include the opening cysteine and the closing phenylalanine or tryptophan. The D gene is left open where the match is weak. Some rows mark clone size as missing; the rest say once, few, many or name a class of expanded clone.

v_call	j_call	clone_size	d_call	cdr3_nt	cdr3_aa
TRBV18	TRBJ1-1	.	TRBD1	TGTGCCAGCTCACTTGACAGGGAGTGGACTGAAGCTTTCTTT	CASSLDREWTEAFF
TRBV13	TRBJ2-7	.	.	TGTGCCAGCAGCGGGGCGGGGGCTTACGAGCAGTACTTC	CASSGAGAYEQYF
TRBV4-1	TRBJ2-5	once	.	TGCGCCAGCAGACCACGGAACGGGCAAGAGACCCAGTACTTC	CASRPRNGQETQYF
TRBV4-1	TRBJ1-2	.	TRBD1	TGCGCCAGCAGCCAAGAGGAGGGGGCACTTGGCTACACCTTC	CASSQEEGALGYTF
TRBV27	TRBJ1-4	.	TRBD1	TGTGCCAGCAGCCTTTACAGGGGGGGTGAAAAACTGTTTTTT	CASSLYRGGEKLFF
TRBV18	TRBJ2-2	.	.	TGTGCCAGCTCACCACCAGGACGAAGAGGCGGGGAGCTGTTTTTT	CASSPPGRRGGELFF
TRBV20-1	TRBJ1-2	few	.	TGCAGTGCTAGTCAAACGACAGGAGACTATGGCTACACCTTC	CSASQTTGDYGYTF
TRBV28	TRBJ2-7	.	.	TGTGCCAGCAGTTTCTCCACCGGGACCGCACTTGAGAACTACGAGCAGTACTTC	CASSFSTGTALENYEQYF
TRBV29-1	TRBJ1-1	.	TRBD1	TGCAGCGCCCCGACAGGGCGGAACACTGAAGCTTTCTTT	CSAPTGRNTEAFF
TRBV29-1	TRBJ2-7	once	.	TGCAGCGTTGATCAGGGTTGGAACGAGCAGTACTTC	CSVDQGWNEQYF
TRBV10-2	TRBJ2-7	.	TRBD2	TGCGCCAGCAGTCTACGACTAGCGGGGGGGGCTCCCTACGAGCAGTACTTC	CASSLRLAGGAPYEQYF
TRBV20-1	TRBJ1-1	.	.	TGCAGTGCTAGAGTGAACACTGAAGCTTTCTTT	CSARVNTEAFF
TRBV7-8	TRBJ2-5	.	.	TGTGCCAGCAGCTTAGTGGTCCTTTTCCAAGAGACCCAGTACTTC	CASSLVVLFQETQYF
TRBV6-7	TRBJ2-1	.	TRBD2	TGTGCCAGCAGCCCCGTTGTAGCGGGAGGCTACAATGAGCAGTTCTTC	CASSPVVAGGYNEQFF
TRBV6-5	TRBJ2-7	.	.	TGTGCCAGCAGTTACTCGACAGCTTACGAGCAGTACTTC	CASSYSTAYEQYF
TRBV15	TRBJ1-5	.	.	TGTGCCACCAGCAGAGAGACAGTCTTTAGCAATCAGCCCCAGCATTTT	CATSRETVFSNQPQHF
TRBV7-8	TRBJ1-1	.	.	TGTGCCAGTAGCTTATCTCAGCAGCAAGGAGCTTTCTTT	CASSLSQQQGAFF
TRBV4-1	TRBJ2-1	.	TRBD2	TGCGCCAGCAGCCTACTAGCGGGAGGGGGCAATGAGCAGTTCTTC	CASSLLAGGGNEQFF
TRBV6-5	TRBJ2-3	.	.	TGTGCCAGCAGCCTGATGTCTAGCACAGATACGCAGTATTTT	CASSLMSSTDTQYF
TRBV7-9	TRBJ2-5	.	TRBD1	TGTGCCAGCAGTCCGACAGGGAAAGAGACCCAGTACTTC	CASSPTGKETQYF
TRBV6-5	TRBJ2-1	.	TRBD2	TGTGCCAGCACGGGAGGGCCGGAGCAGTTCTTC	CASTGGPEQFF
TRBV5-1	TRBJ1-6	once	TRBD1	TGCGCCAGCAGCTCCACGTCGCCGGGACAGGGGTCTTCACCCCTCCACTTT	CASSSTSPGQGSSPLHF
TRBV7-9	TRBJ2-3	.	.	TGTGCCAGCAGGGGGGGATTGGGGACAGATACGCAGTATTTT	CASRGGLGTDTQYF
TRBV18	TRBJ1-6	.	TRBD1	TGTGCCAGCCAACCGACAGGGGGTATTGATTCACCCCTCCACTTT	CASQPTGGIDSPLHF
TRBV2	TRBJ1-5	.	TRBD1	TGTGCCAGCAGGCCAGACAGGGCCGCTCAGCCCCAGCATTTT	CASRPDRAAQPQHF
TRBV28	TRBJ2-7	.	TRBD1	TGTGCCAGCAGTGTGAATGGACAGGGGACCTCCTACGAGCAGTACTTC	CASSVNGQGTSYEQYF
TRBV9	TRBJ2-2	.	.	TGTGCCAGCAGCGCTCCAGGGTTCACCGGGGAGCTGTTTTTT	CASSAPGFTGELFF
TRBV5-1	TRBJ1-1	.	.	TGCGCCAGCAACCTCCTCGGGACAAAGAACACTGAAGCTTTCTTT	CASNLLGTKNTEAFF
TRBV4-1	TRBJ2-5	.	TRBD2	TGCGCCAGCAGCCAAGGGGGTAGCGGGGAAGAGACCCAGTACTTC	CASSQGGSGEETQYF
TRBV5-5	TRBJ2-6	.	TRBD1	TGTGCCAGCAGCGGTGGGGGGACAGGGGCGGGGGCCAACGTCCTGACTTTC	CASSGGGTGAGANVLTF
TRBV19	TRBJ2-7	.	TRBD2	TGTGCCAGTAGTAAGTCTGAGGGAACTAGCGGGACCTACGAGCAGTACTTC	CASSKSEGTSGTYEQYF
TRBV7-9	TRBJ2-1	.	.	TGTGCCAGCAGCCTACAGGGAGGTGAGCAGTTCTTC	CASSLQGGEQFF
TRBV4-2	TRBJ1-1	.	.	TGTGCCAGCAGCCAACCCGGGGAGGGGGGAGCTTTCTTT	CASSQPGEGGAFF
TRBV27	TRBJ2-1	.	.	TGTGCCAGCAGTGGGGTTGGGTACGAGCAGTTCTTC	CASSGVGYEQFF
TRBV5-1	TRBJ2-6	.	TRBD2	TGCGCCAGCAGAGGGGAGGGGCCTGGGGCCAACGTCCTGACTTTC	CASRGEGPGANVLTF
TRBV10-2	TRBJ1-4	.	.	TGCGCCAGCAGTCCGGACGCGAGGGAAAAACTGTTTTTT	CASSPDAREKLFF
TRBV6-5	TRBJ1-2	.	.	TGTGCCAGCAGTTACTATGCCAGGGTCGACTATGGCTACACCTTC	CASSYYARVDYGYTF
TRBV3-1/TRBV3-2	TRBJ1-5	.	.	TGTGCCAGCAGCCAATCAAACAAAGACAATCAGCCCCAGCATTTT	CASSQSNKDNQPQHF
TRBV18	TRBJ1-6	.	.	TGTGCCAGCTTACCGGTGCAGAAGTCTAATTCACCCCTCCACTTT	CASLPVQKSNSPLHF
TRBV14	TRBJ2-5	.	TRBD1	TGTGCCAGCAGCCAAAGGGACAGGGGGACCGAGACCCAGTACTTC	CASSQRDRGTETQYF
TRBV6-5	TRBJ2-7	.	TRBD2	TGTGCCAGCAGGGGACTAGCTCCAACCTACGAGCAGTACTTC	CASRGLAPTYEQYF
TRBV18	TRBJ1-4	.	.	TGTGCCAGCACCTACCCCAATGAAAAACTGTTTTTT	CASTYPNEKLFF
TRBV27	TRBJ2-7	once	TRBD2	TGTGCCAGCAGAGGACTAGCGGGGGGCTCGGTCTCCTACGAGCAGTACTTC	CASRGLAGGSVSYEQYF
TRBV18	TRBJ2-7	.	.	TGTGCCAGCTCACCACGAGAGGGGGAGTACGAGCAGTACTTC	CASSPREGEYEQYF
TRBV2	TRBJ2-7	.	.	TGTGCCAGCACACAACTGAACGGCTACGAGCAGTACTTC	CASTQLNGYEQYF
TRBV9	TRBJ2-2	.	TRBD2	TGTGCCAGCAGCGTAGGATTAGCGGGGTCGAACACCGGGGAGCTATTTTTT	CASSVGLAGSNTGELFF
TRBV15	TRBJ1-2	.	.	TGTGCCACCAGCAGAGGGGGGACCTATGGCTACACCTTC	CATSRGGTYGYTF
TRBV10-3	TRBJ1-1	.	TRBD1	TGTGCCATCAGTGCATCCAACAGGGGTGAAGCTTTCTTT	CAISASNRGEAFF
TRBV2	TRBJ1-1	.	.	TGTGCCAGCCTTAACGTGGACAGAATGAACACTGAAGCTTTCTTT	CASLNVDRMNTEAFF
TRBV4-2	TRBJ1-5	few	.	TGTGCCAGCAGCCAAGATTCCCCACGCAGGGAAAATCAGCCCCAGCATTTT	CASSQDSPRRENQPQHF
TRBV3-1/TRBV3-2	TRBJ1-5	.	.	TGTGCCAGCAGCCAAGACAGGGGCGGACAGCCCCAGCATTTT	CASSQDRGGQPQHF
TRBV6-5	TRBJ1-2	hyperexpanded	TRBD1	TGTGCCAGCAGTTACTCTGACAGGGGAGTCTATGGCTACACCTTC	CASSYSDRGVYGYTF
TRBV5-1	TRBJ1-1	.	.	TGCGCCAGCAGCTTGGAGCCGGGGTTGAGTACCACTGAAGCTTTCTTT	CASSLEPGLSTTEAFF
TRBV6-5	TRBJ1-5	.	.	TGTGCCAGCAAACCTCAGGTACTTAGGAATCAGCCCCAGCATTTT	CASKPQVLRNQPQHF